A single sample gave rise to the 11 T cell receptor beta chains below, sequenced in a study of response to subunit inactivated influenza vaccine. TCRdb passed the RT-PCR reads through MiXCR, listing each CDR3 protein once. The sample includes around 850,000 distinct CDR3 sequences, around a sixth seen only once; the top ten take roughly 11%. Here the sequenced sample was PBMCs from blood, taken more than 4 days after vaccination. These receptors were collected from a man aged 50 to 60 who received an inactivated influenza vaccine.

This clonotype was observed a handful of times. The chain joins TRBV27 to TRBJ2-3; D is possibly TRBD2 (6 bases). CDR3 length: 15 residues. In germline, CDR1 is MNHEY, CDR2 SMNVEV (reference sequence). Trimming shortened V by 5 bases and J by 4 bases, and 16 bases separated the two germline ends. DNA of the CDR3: TGTGCCAGCAGTCCACCTGGAGGGGTATCAGATACGCAGTATTTT. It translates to CASSPPGGVSDTQYF.

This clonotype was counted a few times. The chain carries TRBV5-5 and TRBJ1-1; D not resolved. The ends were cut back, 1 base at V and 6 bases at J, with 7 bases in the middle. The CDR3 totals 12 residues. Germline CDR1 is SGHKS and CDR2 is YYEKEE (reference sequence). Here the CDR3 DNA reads TGTGCCAGCAGCTTGAGGGCCGCTGAAGCTTTCTTT. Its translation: CASSLRAAEAFF.

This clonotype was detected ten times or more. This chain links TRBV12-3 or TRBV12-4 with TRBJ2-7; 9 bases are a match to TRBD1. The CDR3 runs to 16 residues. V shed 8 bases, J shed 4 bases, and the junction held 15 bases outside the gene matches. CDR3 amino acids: CASARGTGIGEYEQYF. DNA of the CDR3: TGTGCCAGCGCTCGAGGGACAGGGATTGGAGAATACGAGCAGTACTTC.

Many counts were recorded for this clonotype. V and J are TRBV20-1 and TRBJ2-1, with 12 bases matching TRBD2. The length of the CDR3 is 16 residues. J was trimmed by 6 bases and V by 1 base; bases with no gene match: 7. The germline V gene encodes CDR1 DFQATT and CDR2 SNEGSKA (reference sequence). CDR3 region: CSARGLAGGGGNEQFF. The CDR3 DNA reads TGCAGTGCTAGAGGGCTAGCGGGAGGGGGCGGCAATGAGCAGTTCTTC.

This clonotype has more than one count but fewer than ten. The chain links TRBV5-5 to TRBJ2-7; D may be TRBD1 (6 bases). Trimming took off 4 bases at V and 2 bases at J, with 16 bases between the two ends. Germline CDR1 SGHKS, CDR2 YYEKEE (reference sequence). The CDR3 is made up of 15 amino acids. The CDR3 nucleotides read TGTGCCAGCAGCACCGCCGGGACAAAAACCTACGAGCAGTACTTC. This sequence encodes CASSTAGTKTYEQYF.

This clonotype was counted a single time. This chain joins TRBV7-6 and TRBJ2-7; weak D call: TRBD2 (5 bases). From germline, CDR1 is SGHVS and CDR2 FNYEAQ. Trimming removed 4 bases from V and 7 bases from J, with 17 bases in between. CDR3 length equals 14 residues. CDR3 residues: CASSSRGDPGEQYF. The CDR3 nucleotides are TGTGCCAGCAGCTCCCGGGGAGACCCTGGGGAGCAGTACTTC.

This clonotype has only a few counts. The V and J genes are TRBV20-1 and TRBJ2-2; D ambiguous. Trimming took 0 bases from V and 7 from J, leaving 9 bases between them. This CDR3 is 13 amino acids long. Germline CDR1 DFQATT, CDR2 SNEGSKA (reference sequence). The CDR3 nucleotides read TGCAGTGCTAGAGATCGCTCTTTCGGGGAGCTGTTTTTT. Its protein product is CSARDRSFGELFF.

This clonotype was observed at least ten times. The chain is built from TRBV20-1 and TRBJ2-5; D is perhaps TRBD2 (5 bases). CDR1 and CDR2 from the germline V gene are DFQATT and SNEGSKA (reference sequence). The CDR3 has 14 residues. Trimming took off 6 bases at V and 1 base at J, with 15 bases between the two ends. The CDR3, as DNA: TGCAGTGCCCATCGATTGGAGGCCCAAGAGACCCAGTACTTC. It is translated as CSAHRLEAQETQYF.

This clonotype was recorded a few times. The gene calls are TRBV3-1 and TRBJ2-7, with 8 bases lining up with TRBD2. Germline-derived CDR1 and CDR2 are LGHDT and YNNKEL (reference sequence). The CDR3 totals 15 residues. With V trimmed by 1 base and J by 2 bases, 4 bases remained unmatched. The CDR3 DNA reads TGTGCCAGCAGCCAAGCCGGGGGACTAGCCTACGAGCAGTACTTC. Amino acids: CASSQAGGLAYEQYF.

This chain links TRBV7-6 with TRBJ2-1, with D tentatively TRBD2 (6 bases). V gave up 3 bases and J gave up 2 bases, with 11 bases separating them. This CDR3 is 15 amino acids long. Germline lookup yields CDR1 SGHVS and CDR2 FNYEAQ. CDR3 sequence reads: CASSLSSGTYNEQFF. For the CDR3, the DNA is TGTGCCAGCAGCTTGAGTAGCGGAACCTACAATGAGCAGTTCTTC. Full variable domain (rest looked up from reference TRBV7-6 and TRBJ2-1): GAGVSQSPRYKVTKRGQDVALRCDPISGHVSLYWYRQALGQGPEFLTYFNYEAQQDKSGLPNDRFSAERPEGSISTLTIQRTEQRDSAMYRCASSLSSGTYNEQFFGPGTRLTVL.

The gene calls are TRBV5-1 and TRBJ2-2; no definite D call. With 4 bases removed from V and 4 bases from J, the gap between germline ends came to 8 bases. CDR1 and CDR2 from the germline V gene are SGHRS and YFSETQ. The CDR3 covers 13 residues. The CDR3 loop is CASSLEFTGELFF. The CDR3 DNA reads TGCGCCAGCAGCCTCGAGTTCACCGGGGAGCTGTTTTTT.